This T cell receptor (beta chain) stems from a study of T cell changes during pregnancy in multiple sclerosis. Clones were read by immunoSEQ multiplex PCR, and TCRdb kept only the in-frame ones, dropping some. The repertoire holds over 30,000 clones, roughly 89% seen once, with around 3.3% in the top ten. Per germline, CDR1 WSHSY and CDR2 SAAADI. This CDR3 has 14 residues. V trimming: 5 bases; J trimming: 6 bases; junction bases outside the gene matches: 10. The sample here was CD8+ T cells from peripheral blood mononuclear cells, taken in the third trimester of pregnancy. The chain employs TRBV10-2 and TRBJ2-7; 7 positions agree with TRBD1. This TCR came from a female donor with multiple sclerosis, enrolled in a pregnancy study. The CDR3 nucleotides read TGCGCCAGCAGTCAGACAGGGAATTCGCGCGAGCAGTACTTC. It translates to CASSQTGNSREQYF.